This T cell receptor beta chain was recorded in a study of response to subunit inactivated influenza vaccine. Trimming removed 6 bases from V and 4 bases from J, with 14 bases in between. The CDR3 length is 14 residues. TCRdb processed the RT-PCR reads anew with MiXCR; each CDR3 protein has one entry. This sample has 400,000 to 650,000 distinct CDR3 sequences, with 6% to 9% found just once. This clonotype was detected ten times or more. The sample consisted of PBMCs from blood, taken around 25 months after vaccination. The V gene is TRBV12-3 or TRBV12-4, the J gene TRBJ2-3; either TRBD1 or TRBD2 may supply D (6 bases each). The source is a man between 50 and 70 years old who received an inactivated influenza vaccine. CDR3 protein: CASSLGGRADTQYF. As DNA, the CDR3 is TGTGCCAGCAGCCTGGGGGGCCGGGCAGATACGCAGTATTTT.